This T cell receptor (beta chain) was sequenced in a study of CD8+CD57+ T cells in acquired aplastic anemia. Selection for sequencing was limited to patients who had shown CD8+CD57+ cell expansion by flow cytometry. Patients had not yet gotten any therapy when their blood was taken for sampling. Trimming cost V 10 bases and J 6 bases; bases outside gene matches: 10. This CDR3 contains 13 residues. Per the germline V gene, CDR1 is ENHRY and CDR2 is SYGVKD. Researchers used genomic DNA as the template to profile TCR beta VDJ and CDR3. Each CDR3 protein gets one entry after TCRdb re-called the reads with MiXCR. This table holds 150,000 to 200,000 distinct CDR3 sequences, 70% to 80% found once.

The rearrangement links TRBV10-3 to TRBJ1-2; 8 bases are shared with TRBD1. The sequencing input was sorted CD4+, CD8+, or CD8+CD57+ T cells (not recorded which) from PBMCs. The source is a human donor with aplastic anemia. The CDR3 bases are TGTGCCACGGGTACCGGGACAGGAGATGGCTACACCTTC. Translated, it gives CATGTGTGDGYTF.